This entry features one T cell receptor (beta chain) sequence. The CDR3 does not close with the conserved phenylalanine or tryptophan, likely indicating a read error. Germline lookup yields CDR1 SNHLY and CDR2 FYNNEI. This CDR3 contains 14 residues. Unmatched junction bases numbered 2, after V lost 2 bases and J lost 3 bases. CD25-based Treg depletion was applied to purified naive CD4+ T cells. TCRdb analysed the 5' RACE reads with MiXCR anew, one entry per CDR3 protein. This repertoire shows about 50,000 distinct CDR3 sequences, about 28% found once; its top ten account for under 2.5%. The V call is TRBV2, the J call TRBJ2-7; 9 bases match TRBD2. Source material: naive CD4+ T cells sorted from blood. Subset given: naive CD4+ T cells, CD4+CD45RA+CD25-. The clonotype comes from a female donor with breast cancer. CDR3 in amino acids: CASSELAGIYEQYI. The CDR3 DNA follows: TGTGCCAGCAGTGAACTAGCGGGAATCTACGAGCAGTACATC.